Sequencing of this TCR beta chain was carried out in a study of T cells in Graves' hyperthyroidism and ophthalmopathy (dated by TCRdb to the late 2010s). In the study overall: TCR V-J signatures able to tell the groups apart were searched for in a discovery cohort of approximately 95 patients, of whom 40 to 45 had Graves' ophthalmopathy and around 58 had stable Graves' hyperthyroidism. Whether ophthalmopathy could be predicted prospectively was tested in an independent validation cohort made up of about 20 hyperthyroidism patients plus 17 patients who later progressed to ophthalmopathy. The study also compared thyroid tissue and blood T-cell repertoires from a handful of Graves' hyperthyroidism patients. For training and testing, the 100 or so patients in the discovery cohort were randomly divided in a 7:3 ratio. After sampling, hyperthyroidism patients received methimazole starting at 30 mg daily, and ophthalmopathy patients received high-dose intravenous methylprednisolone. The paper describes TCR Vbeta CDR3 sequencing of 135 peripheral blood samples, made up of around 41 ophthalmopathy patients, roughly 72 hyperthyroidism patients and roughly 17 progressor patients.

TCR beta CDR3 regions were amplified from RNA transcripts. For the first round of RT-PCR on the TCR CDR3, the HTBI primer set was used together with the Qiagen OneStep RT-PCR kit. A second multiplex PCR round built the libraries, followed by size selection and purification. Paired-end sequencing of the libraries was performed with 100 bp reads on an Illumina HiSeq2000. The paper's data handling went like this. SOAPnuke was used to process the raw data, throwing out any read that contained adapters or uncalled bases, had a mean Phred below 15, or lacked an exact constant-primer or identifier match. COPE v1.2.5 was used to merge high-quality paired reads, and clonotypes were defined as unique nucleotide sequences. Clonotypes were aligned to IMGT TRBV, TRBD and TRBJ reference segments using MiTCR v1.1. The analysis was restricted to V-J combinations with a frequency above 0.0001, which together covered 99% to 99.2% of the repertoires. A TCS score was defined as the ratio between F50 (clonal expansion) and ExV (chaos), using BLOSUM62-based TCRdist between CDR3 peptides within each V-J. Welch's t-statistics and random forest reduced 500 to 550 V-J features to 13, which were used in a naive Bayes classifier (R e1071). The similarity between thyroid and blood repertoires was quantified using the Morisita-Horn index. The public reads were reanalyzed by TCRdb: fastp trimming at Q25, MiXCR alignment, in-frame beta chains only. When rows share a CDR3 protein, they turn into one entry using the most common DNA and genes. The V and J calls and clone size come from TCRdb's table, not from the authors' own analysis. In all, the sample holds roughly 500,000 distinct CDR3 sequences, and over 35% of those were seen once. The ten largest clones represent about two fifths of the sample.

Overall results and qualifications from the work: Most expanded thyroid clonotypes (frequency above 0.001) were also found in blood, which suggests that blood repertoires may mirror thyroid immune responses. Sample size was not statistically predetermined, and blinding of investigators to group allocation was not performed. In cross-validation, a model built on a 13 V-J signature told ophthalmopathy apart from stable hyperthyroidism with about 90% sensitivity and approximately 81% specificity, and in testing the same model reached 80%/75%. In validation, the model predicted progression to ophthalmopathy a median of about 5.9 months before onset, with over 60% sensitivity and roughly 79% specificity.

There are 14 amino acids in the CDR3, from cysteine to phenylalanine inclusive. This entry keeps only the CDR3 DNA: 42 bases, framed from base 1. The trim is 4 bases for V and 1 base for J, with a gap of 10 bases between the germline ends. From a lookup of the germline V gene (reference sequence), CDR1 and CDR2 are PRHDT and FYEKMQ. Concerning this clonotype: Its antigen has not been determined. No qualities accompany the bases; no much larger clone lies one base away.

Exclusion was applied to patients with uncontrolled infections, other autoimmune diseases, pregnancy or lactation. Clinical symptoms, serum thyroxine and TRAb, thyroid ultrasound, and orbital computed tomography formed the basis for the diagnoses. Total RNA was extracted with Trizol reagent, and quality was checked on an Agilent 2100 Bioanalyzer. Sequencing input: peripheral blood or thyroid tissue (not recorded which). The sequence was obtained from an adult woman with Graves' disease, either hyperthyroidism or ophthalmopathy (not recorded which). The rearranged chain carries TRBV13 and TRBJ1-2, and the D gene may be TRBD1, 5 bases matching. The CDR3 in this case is CASSSTDSNYGYTF. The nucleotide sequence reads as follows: TGTGCCAGCAGCTCGACAGATAGTAACTATGGCTACACCTTC.